This TCR beta chain was identified in a study of response to subunit inactivated influenza vaccine. Study-wide results and caveats: Authors suggested each seasonal influenza vaccination recruits few new T cells.

MiXCR, run by TCRdb on the RT-PCR reads, gives a single entry per CDR3 protein. This table holds 500,000 to 750,000 distinct CDR3 sequences, approximately 14% found once. Ten or more counts support this clonotype. The antigen is not known. The TCR originated in a man between 50 and 59 years old who received an inactivated influenza vaccine. This specimen consisted of PBMCs from blood, obtained roughly 12 days after vaccination.

CDR3 coding DNA: TGTGCCAGCAGCTTAGGGGGAGATCGGACCGGGGAGCTGTTTTTT. This codes for CASSLGGDRTGELFF. The V call is TRBV7-3, the J call TRBJ2-2; perhaps D is TRBD1 or TRBD2 (5 bases each). This CDR3 is built from 15 residues. Between the trimmed V and J ends, which lost 2 bases and 5 bases, there was a span of 12 bases. Germline lookup yields CDR1 SGHTA and CDR2 FQGTGA.